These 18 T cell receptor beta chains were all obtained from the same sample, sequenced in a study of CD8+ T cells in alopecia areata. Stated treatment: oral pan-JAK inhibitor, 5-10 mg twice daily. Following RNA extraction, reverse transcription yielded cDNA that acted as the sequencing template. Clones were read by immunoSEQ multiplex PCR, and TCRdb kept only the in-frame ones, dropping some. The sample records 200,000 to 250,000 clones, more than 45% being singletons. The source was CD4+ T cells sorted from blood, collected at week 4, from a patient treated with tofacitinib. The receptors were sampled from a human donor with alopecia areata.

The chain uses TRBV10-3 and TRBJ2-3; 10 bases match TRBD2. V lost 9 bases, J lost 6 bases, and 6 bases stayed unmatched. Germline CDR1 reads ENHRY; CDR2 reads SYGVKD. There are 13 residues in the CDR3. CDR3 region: CAISSGRGDTQYF. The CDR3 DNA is TGTGCCATATCTAGCGGGAGAGGGGATACGCAGTATTTT.

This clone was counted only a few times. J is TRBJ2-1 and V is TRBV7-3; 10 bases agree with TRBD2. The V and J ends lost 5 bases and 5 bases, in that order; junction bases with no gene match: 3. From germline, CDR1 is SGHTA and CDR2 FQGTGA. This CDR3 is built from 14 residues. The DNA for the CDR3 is TGTGCCAGCAGCACAGGACTAGCGGACAATGAGCAGTTCTTC. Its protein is CASSTGLADNEQFF.

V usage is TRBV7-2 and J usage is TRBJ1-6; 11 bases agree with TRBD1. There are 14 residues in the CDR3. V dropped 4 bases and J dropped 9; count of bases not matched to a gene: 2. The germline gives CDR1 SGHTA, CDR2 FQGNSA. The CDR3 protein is CASSWGQGGSPLHF. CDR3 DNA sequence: TGTGCCAGCAGCTGGGGACAGGGGGGTTCACCCCTCCACTTT.

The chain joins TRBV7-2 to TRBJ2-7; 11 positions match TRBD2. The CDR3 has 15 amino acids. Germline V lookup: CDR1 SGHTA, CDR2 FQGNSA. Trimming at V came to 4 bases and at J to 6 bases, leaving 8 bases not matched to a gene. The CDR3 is CASSYASGGQGEQYF. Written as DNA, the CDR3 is TGTGCCAGCAGCTACGCTAGCGGGGGGCAGGGCGAGCAGTACTTC.

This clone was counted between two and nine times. This CDR3 reads CASSLAGGPPDTQYF. For the CDR3, the DNA is TGTGCCAGCAGCCTAGCGGGGGGGCCGCCAGATACGCAGTATTTT. The rearrangement joins TRBV7-3 to TRBJ2-3; 12 positions agree with TRBD2. CDR3 length: 15 residues. Germline CDR1 reads SGHTA; CDR2 reads FQGTGA. V lost 5 bases to trimming and J lost 4 bases; unmatched junction nucleotides: 4.

CDR3 DNA: TGCAGCGTTTCAGGGGTGGGTGCAGATACGCAGTATTTT. It yields the protein CSVSGVGADTQYF. The J gene is TRBJ2-3, the V gene TRBV29-1; a weak D match, TRBD1 (6 bases). The germline CDR1 and CDR2 sequences are SQVTM and ANQGSEA. V lost 5 bases, J lost 4 bases, and 13 bases lay in between. This CDR3 is built from 13 residues.

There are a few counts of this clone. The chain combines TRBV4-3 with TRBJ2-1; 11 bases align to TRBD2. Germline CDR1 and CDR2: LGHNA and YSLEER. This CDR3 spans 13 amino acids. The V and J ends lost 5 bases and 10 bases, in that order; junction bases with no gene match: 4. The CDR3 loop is CASSYSGGAEQFF. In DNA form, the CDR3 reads TGCGCCAGCAGCTATAGCGGGGGGGCGGAGCAGTTCTTC.

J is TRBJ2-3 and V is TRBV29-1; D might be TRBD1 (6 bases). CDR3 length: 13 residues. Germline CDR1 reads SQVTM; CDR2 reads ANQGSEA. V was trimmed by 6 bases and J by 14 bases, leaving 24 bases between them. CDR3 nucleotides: TGCAGCGTCCATAATTCTGGGACACCGAACCGGTATTTT. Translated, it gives CSVHNSGTPNRYF.

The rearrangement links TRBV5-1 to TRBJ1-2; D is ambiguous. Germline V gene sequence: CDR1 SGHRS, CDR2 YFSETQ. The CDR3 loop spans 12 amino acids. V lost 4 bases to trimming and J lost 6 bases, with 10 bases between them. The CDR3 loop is CASSPGLDGYTF. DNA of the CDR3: TGCGCCAGCAGCCCGGGTCTGGATGGCTACACCTTC.

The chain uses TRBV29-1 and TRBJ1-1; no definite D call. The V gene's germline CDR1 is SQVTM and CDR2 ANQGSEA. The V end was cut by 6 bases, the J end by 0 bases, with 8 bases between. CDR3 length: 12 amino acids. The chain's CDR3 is CSVCRVNTEAFF. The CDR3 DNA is TGCAGCGTCTGCCGAGTGAACACTGAAGCTTTCTTT.

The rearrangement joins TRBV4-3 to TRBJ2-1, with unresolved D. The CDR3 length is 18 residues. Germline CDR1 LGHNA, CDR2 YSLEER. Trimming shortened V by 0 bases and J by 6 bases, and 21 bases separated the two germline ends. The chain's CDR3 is CASSQDRRSGELTNEQFF. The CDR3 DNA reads TGCGCCAGCAGCCAAGATAGGCGGAGTGGTGAACTTACCAATGAGCAGTTCTTC.

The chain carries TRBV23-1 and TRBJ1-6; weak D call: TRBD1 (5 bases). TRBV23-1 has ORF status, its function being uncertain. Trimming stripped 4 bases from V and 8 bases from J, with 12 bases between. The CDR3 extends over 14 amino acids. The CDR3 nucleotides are TGCGCCAGCAGTCTCGGCAGGGAGGATTCACCCCTCCACTTT. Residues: CASSLGREDSPLHF.

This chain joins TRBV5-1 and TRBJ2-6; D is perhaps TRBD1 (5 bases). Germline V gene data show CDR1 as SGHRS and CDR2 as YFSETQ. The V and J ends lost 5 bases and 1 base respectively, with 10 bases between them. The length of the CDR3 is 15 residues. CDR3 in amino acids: CASRSQGSGANVLTF. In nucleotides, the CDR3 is TGCGCCAGCAGGTCCCAGGGATCTGGGGCCAACGTCCTGACTTTC.

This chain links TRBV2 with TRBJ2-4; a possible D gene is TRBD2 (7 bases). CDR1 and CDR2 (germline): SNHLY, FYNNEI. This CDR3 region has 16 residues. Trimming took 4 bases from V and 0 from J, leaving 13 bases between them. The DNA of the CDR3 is TGTGCCAGCAGTGTGGGCGGGGGCATAGCCAAAAACATTCAGTACTTC. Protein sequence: CASSVGGGIAKNIQYF.

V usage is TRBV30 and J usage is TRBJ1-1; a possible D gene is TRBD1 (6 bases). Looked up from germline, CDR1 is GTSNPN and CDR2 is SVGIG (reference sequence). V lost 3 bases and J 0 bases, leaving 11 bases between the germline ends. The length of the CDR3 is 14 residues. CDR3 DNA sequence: TGTGCCTGGAGGGAAGGGACACTGAACACTGAAGCTTTCTTT. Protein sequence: CAWREGTLNTEAFF.

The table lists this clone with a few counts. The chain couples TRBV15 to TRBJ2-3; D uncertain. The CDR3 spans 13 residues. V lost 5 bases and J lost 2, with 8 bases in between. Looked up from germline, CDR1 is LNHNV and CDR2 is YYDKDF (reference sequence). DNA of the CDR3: TGTGCCACCAGCTTCGACTTCACAGATACGCAGTATTTT. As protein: CATSFDFTDTQYF.

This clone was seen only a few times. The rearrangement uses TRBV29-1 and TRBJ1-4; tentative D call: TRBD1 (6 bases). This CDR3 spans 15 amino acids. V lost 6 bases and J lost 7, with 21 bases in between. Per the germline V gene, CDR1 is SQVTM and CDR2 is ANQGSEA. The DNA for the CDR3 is TGCAGCGTCGCGACAGGACCCGAGAGAGGTGAAAAACTGTTTTTT. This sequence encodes CSVATGPERGEKLFF.

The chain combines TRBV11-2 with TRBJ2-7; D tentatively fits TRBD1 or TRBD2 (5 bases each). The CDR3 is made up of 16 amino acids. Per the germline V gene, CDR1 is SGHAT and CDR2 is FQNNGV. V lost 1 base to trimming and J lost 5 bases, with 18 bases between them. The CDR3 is CASSLGLWGWLDEQYF. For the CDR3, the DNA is TGTGCCAGCAGCTTAGGGCTGTGGGGGTGGTTGGACGAGCAGTACTTC.